The 19 T cell receptor beta chains in this list originate from one sample, sequenced in a study of technical replicates of blood from a few donors. The repertoire was sequenced with immunoSEQ multiplex PCR; TCRdb's copy has only in-frame clones and lacks some. Of around 85,000 clones in the sample, over 90% were seen once. Material for sequencing was T cells isolated from PBMCs. These receptors were collected from a human donor in good health.

The rearrangement uses TRBV6-5 and TRBJ2-1; 7 bases map to TRBD2. Germline V gene data show CDR1 as MNHEY and CDR2 as SVGAGI. This CDR3 has 14 residues. Trimming removed 7 bases from V and 7 bases from J; junction bases left unmatched: 10. The DNA for the CDR3 is TGTGCCAGCACGGCCAGGGAGGGGAGGAATGAGCAGTTCTTC. It is translated as CASTAREGRNEQFF.

This clone has only one observation. V is TRBV5-8 and J is TRBJ2-1; maybe TRBD2 (5 bases). The germline gives CDR1 SGHTS, CDR2 YDEGEE. This CDR3 has 15 amino acids. With 5 bases removed from V and 8 bases from J, the gap between germline ends came to 20 bases. The CDR3 coding sequence is TGTGCCAGCAGGGGGAGCAGTGCCCCCTCGGATGAGCAGTTCTTC. Its translation: CASRGSSAPSDEQFF. The variable domain in full, with the rest retrieved from reference TRBV5-8 and TRBJ2-1, is EAGVTQSPTHLIKTRGQQATLRCSPISGHTSVYWYQQALGLGLQFLLWYDEGEERNRGNFPPRFSGRQFPNYSSELNVNALELEDSALYLCASRGSSAPSDEQFFGPGTRLTVL.

V and J are TRBV5-4 and TRBJ2-3; TRBD2 agrees at 9 bases. The J segment lost 2 bases and the V segment lost 3 bases, leaving 7 bases of the junction unmatched. Germline values: CDR1 SGHNT, CDR2 YYREEE (reference sequence). The CDR3 length is 16 residues. CDR3 DNA: TGTGCCAGCAGCTGGGGACTAGCCGGTTCCACAGATACGCAGTATTTT. It translates to CASSWGLAGSTDTQYF.

The rearrangement joins TRBV6-5 to TRBJ2-2; 8 bases fit TRBD2. This CDR3 region has 16 residues. The J segment lost 1 base and the V segment lost 4 bases, leaving 5 bases of the junction unmatched. Germline V CDR1 and CDR2: MNHEY, SVGAGI. This CDR3 reads CASSSPGGVNTGELFF. The CDR3 nucleotides are TGTGCCAGCAGTTCCCCCGGGGGGGTGAACACCGGGGAGCTGTTTTTT.

This sequence joins TRBV21-1 and TRBJ2-3; the table assigns TRBD1, which was not confirmed against the DNA. TRBV21-1 is a known pseudogene. The CDR3 sequence is 16 residues long. CDR3 DNA sequence: TGTGCCAGCAGCATAATCAAACAGGGGAACACAGATACGCAGTATTTT. It codes for CASSIIKQGNTDTQYF.

CDR3 protein: CASSYFLTGANVLTF. In nucleotides, the CDR3 is TGTGCCAGCAGTTACTTTCTAACTGGGGCCAACGTCCTGACTTTC. This sequence joins TRBV6-5 and TRBJ2-6; D gene uncertain. Germline V gene lookup returns CDR1 MNHEY and CDR2 SVGAGI. Trimming took 1 base from V and 2 from J, leaving 6 bases between them. This CDR3 spans 15 amino acids.

This clone was detected only once. The chain links TRBV5-1 to TRBJ1-1; TRBD1 might be the D (5 bases). The length of the CDR3 is 15 residues. V was shortened by 4 bases and J by 6 bases, with 19 bases between the two germline ends. Germline V lookup: CDR1 SGHRS, CDR2 YFSETQ. CDR3 region: CASSIGQGSLSEAFF. The CDR3 nucleotides read TGCGCCAGCAGCATTGGTCAGGGCAGCCTGTCTGAAGCTTTCTTT.

This chain connects TRBV5-1 to TRBJ2-7; the match to TRBD1 covers 11 bases. CDR1 and CDR2 from the germline V gene are SGHRS and YFSETQ. V gave up 4 bases and J gave up 5 bases; unmatched junction bases: 5. The CDR3 has 14 residues. The CDR3 here is CASSLRTGGNEQYF. Written as DNA, the CDR3 is TGCGCCAGCAGCCTGCGGACAGGGGGCAACGAGCAGTACTTC. The whole variable domain, remainder taken from reference TRBV5-1 and TRBJ2-7, is KAGVTQTPRYLIKTRGQQVTLSCSPISGHRSVSWYQQTPGQGLQFLFEYFSETQRNKGNFPGRFSGRQFSNSRSEMNVSTLELGDSALYLCASSLRTGGNEQYFGPGTRLTVT.

The chain recombines TRBV5-1 with TRBJ2-1, with TRBD2 as a possible D gene (6 bases). This CDR3 region has 15 residues. Germline V gene lookup returns CDR1 SGHRS and CDR2 YFSETQ. Between the trimmed V and J ends, which lost 1 base and 1 base, there was a span of 9 bases. The CDR3 DNA is TGCGCCAGCAGCTTGACTAGCAGTTCCTACAATGAGCAGTTCTTC. Amino acid sequence: CASSLTSSSYNEQFF. Using reference TRBV5-1 and TRBJ2-1 for the parts outside the CDR3, the full variable domain is KAGVTQTPRYLIKTRGQQVTLSCSPISGHRSVSWYQQTPGQGLQFLFEYFSETQRNKGNFPGRFSGRQFSNSRSEMNVSTLELGDSALYLCASSLTSSSYNEQFFGPGTRLTVL.

The rearrangement uses TRBV9 and TRBJ2-2, with D perhaps matching TRBD2 (6 bases). Trimming took off 1 base at V and 1 base at J, with 8 bases between the two ends. The CDR3 contains 15 residues. Germline lookup yields CDR1 SGDLS and CDR2 YYNGEE. The CDR3 sequence: CASSVSGVNTGELFF. The CDR3 region has the DNA TGTGCCAGCAGCGTATCGGGGGTGAACACCGGGGAGCTGTTTTTT.

This chain links TRBV6-1 with TRBJ1-1; tentatively, D is TRBD1 (6 bases). Trimming cost V 6 bases and J 1 base, with 9 bases left between them. The CDR3 contains 13 residues. Germline CDR1 MNHNS, CDR2 SASEGT. The CDR3 region has the DNA TGTGCCAGCAGGATGACAGGGAACACTGAAGCTTTCTTT. Amino acid sequence: CASRMTGNTEAFF.

The rearrangement uses TRBV19 and TRBJ2-7; D possibly corresponds to TRBD2 (5 bases). V was trimmed by 0 bases and J by 1 base, leaving 7 bases between them. From germline, CDR1 is LNHDA and CDR2 SQIVND (reference sequence). CDR3 size: 14 residues. CDR3 nucleotides: TGTGCCAGTAGTATAGAGAGGACTTCCTACGAGCAGTACTTC. This gives the protein CASSIERTSYEQYF.

The V gene is TRBV7-2, the J gene TRBJ2-1; 8 bases fit TRBD2. The CDR3 sequence is 16 residues long. The V gene end was trimmed by 3 bases and the J gene end by 0 bases; junction bases not matched to a gene: 4. Germline V gene data show CDR1 as SGHTA and CDR2 as FQGNSA. This chain's CDR3 is CASSFFGGASYNEQFF. The DNA for the CDR3 is TGTGCCAGCAGCTTTTTCGGGGGGGCCTCCTACAATGAGCAGTTCTTC.

This sequence joins TRBV6-5 and TRBJ2-7; 7 bases map to TRBD1. V shed 6 bases, J shed 2 bases, and the junction held 7 bases outside the gene matches. CDR1 and CDR2 from the germline V gene are MNHEY and SVGAGI. The CDR3 totals 14 residues. Here the CDR3 reads CASRKQGRTYEQYF. Here the CDR3 DNA reads TGTGCCAGCAGAAAACAGGGGCGGACCTACGAGCAGTACTTC.

DNA for the CDR3: TGTGCCAGCAGCCGATCCTTAGGCCAGGGGACGTACGAGCAGTACTTC. Amino acids: CASSRSLGQGTYEQYF. The gene calls are TRBV5-4 and TRBJ2-7, with a tentative D call TRBD1 (6 bases). This CDR3 is 16 amino acids long. V was cut by 4 bases and J by 4 bases, with 21 bases left in between. Germline V lookup: CDR1 SGHNT, CDR2 YYREEE (reference sequence). Variable domain in full (rest from reference TRBV5-4 and TRBJ2-7): ETGVTQSPTHLIKTRGQQVTLRCSSQSGHNTVSWYQQALGQGPQFIFQYYREEENGRGNFPPRFSGLQFPNYSSELNVNALELDDSALYLCASSRSLGQGTYEQYFGPGTRLTVT.

The rearrangement joins TRBV7-6 to TRBJ1-3, with no clear D. CDR1 and CDR2 from the germline V gene are SGHVS and FNYEAQ. This CDR3 is 14 amino acids long. Deletions cut 4 bases from V and 5 bases from J, with 12 bases between. The CDR3 reads CASSSGSERNTIYF. The DNA for the CDR3 is TGTGCCAGCAGCTCGGGGAGCGAGCGAAACACCATATATTTT.

The rearrangement joins TRBV18 to TRBJ1-1, with 11 bases identical to TRBD1. The CDR3 covers 17 residues. V dropped 4 bases and J dropped 4; count of bases not matched to a gene: 11. Germline CDR1 and CDR2: KGHSH and LQKENI. The CDR3 region has the DNA TGTGCCAGCTCACTCAGGGACAGGGGGAAGGAGTCCACTGAAGCTTTCTTT. As protein: CASSLRDRGKESTEAFF. The whole variable domain, remainder taken from reference TRBV18 and TRBJ1-1, is NAGVMQNPRHLVRRRGQEARLRCSPMKGHSHVYWYRQLPEEGLKFMVYLQKENIIDESGMPKERFSAEFPKEGPSILRIQQVVRGDSAAYFCASSLRDRGKESTEAFFGQGTRLTVV.

CDR3 loop: CSVPDRGWYQETQYF. Here the CDR3 DNA reads TGCAGCGTCCCCGACAGGGGATGGTACCAAGAGACCCAGTACTTC. The chain recombines TRBV29-1 with TRBJ2-5, with 8 bases lining up with TRBD1. Germline V gives CDR1 SQVTM, CDR2 ANQGSEA. V shed 6 bases and J 0 bases; nucleotides not matched to a gene: 9. This CDR3 has 15 residues.

This sequence joins TRBV5-5 and TRBJ1-5, with 8 bases that match TRBD1. The CDR3 has 17 amino acids. CDR1 and CDR2 from the germline V gene are SGHKS and YYEKEE (reference sequence). V shed 1 base and J 2 bases; nucleotides not matched to a gene: 8. For the CDR3, the DNA is TGTGCCAGCAGCTTGTTCCAACAGGACAGGGGCAATCAGCCCCAGCATTTT. Protein sequence: CASSLFQQDRGNQPQHF.